These 16 T cell receptor beta chains were sequenced from one sample in a study of blood T cell repertoires in COVID-19. The data were produced by immunoSEQ multiplex PCR, yet TCRdb's version contains in-frame clones alone and is incomplete. Of over 150,000 clones in the sample, 83% were seen once. The specimen sequenced was peripheral blood. These receptors all come from a woman in her fifties or sixties with COVID-19, enrolled during active disease.

The chain links TRBV18 to TRBJ1-2, with D perhaps TRBD1 (5 bases). CDR3 length: 16 amino acids. V shed 4 bases and J shed 4 bases, with 19 bases lying between them. Per germline, CDR1 KGHSH and CDR2 LQKENI. CDR3 nucleotide sequence: TGTGCCAGCTCACGGAGCAGGGCAATCGGAGCCTATGGCTACACCTTC. It specifies CASSRSRAIGAYGYTF.

This clone was seen a single time. The chain is built from TRBV10-1 and TRBJ2-2; TRBD1 might be the D (5 bases). Germline CDR1 and CDR2: WNHNN and SYGVQD (reference sequence). The length of the CDR3 is 12 residues. Deletions cut 4 bases from V and 6 bases from J, with 6 bases between. The CDR3 bases are TGCGCCAGCAGTGCAGGGTCCGGGGAGCTGTTTTTT. This gives the protein CASSAGSGELFF.

CDR3 nucleotides: TGTGCTAGTGGCCCGCGGGGAGGGAACACTGAAGCTTTCTTT. Translated: CASGPRGGNTEAFF. This sequence joins TRBV12-5 and TRBJ1-1; D gene ambiguous. Trimming stripped 6 bases from V and 1 base from J, with 12 bases between. The CDR3 is made up of 14 amino acids. Germline CDR1 LGHNT, CDR2 FRNRAP.

V gene TRBV6-1 combines with J gene TRBJ2-1; 8 bases fit TRBD2. Losses at the gene ends were 2 bases for V and 9 bases for J; bases not matched to a gene: 3. Germline CDR1 MNHNS, CDR2 SASEGT. There are 13 residues in the CDR3. The CDR3 DNA reads TGTGCCAGCAGTGAACGGGGGGGTGTTGAGCAGTTCTTC. Protein: CASSERGGVEQFF.

The J gene is TRBJ1-5, the V gene TRBV12-5; 9 positions match TRBD1. This CDR3 has 14 amino acids. Per the germline V gene, CDR1 is LGHNT and CDR2 is FRNRAP. The V and J ends lost 6 bases and 6 bases, in that order; junction bases with no gene match: 6. The CDR3 loop reads CASGQTGGGQPQHF. Written as DNA, the CDR3 is TGTGCTAGTGGGCAAACAGGGGGCGGTCAGCCCCAGCATTTT.

Regarding this clone: Other nucleotide sequences in the sample specify the same CDR3. The rearrangement uses TRBV6-5 and TRBJ2-1; the match to TRBD2 covers 11 bases. CDR3 size: 15 residues. Germline V gene lookup returns CDR1 MNHEY and CDR2 SVGAGI. Germline trimming cut 6 bases from V and 5 bases from J; bases unmatched to any gene: 6. CDR3 residues: CASRSLAGGNNEQFF. The CDR3 coding sequence is TGTGCCAGCAGAAGTCTAGCGGGAGGCAACAATGAGCAGTTCTTC.

The V and J genes are TRBV7-9 and TRBJ2-5; possible D gene TRBD1, 6 bases. CDR1 is SEHNR, CDR2 FQNEAQ, per germline (reference sequence). The CDR3 consists of 14 residues. V was cut by 3 bases and J by 4 bases, with 12 bases left in between. The CDR3 here is CASSFTTGAETQYF. DNA of the CDR3: TGTGCCAGCAGCTTCACGACAGGAGCAGAGACCCAGTACTTC.

This rearrangement joins TRBV5-1 to TRBJ1-5, with D perhaps matching TRBD1 (5 bases). Germline V gene lookup returns CDR1 SGHRS and CDR2 YFSETQ. The CDR3 extends over 14 amino acids. V lost 0 bases and J 2 bases, leaving 6 bases between the germline ends. The CDR3 reads CASSLEGRNQPQHF. The CDR3 bases are TGCGCCAGCAGCTTGGAGGGGCGCAATCAGCCCCAGCATTTT.

This clone came up a few times. DNA of the CDR3: TGTGCCAGCAGCTTTTGGCAGAGAAACACCATATATTTT. Translated, it gives CASSFWQRNTIYF. This chain joins TRBV11-2 and TRBJ1-3, with D uncertain. This CDR3 spans 13 amino acids. The V and J ends lost 3 bases and 5 bases respectively, with 8 bases between them. From germline, CDR1 is SGHAT and CDR2 FQNNGV.

This sequence joins TRBV5-8 and TRBJ1-2; possibly TRBD1 for D (6 bases). With 3 bases removed from V and 5 bases from J, the gap between germline ends came to 11 bases. The CDR3 is made up of 13 amino acids. Germline V gene sequence: CDR1 SGHTS, CDR2 YDEGEE. The CDR3 DNA is TGTGCCAGCAGCTCCGGGACATCTTATGGCTACACCTTC. It encodes CASSSGTSYGYTF.

This chain links TRBV2 with TRBJ1-5; 9 bases map to TRBD1. The CDR3 has 15 residues. J gave up 6 bases and V 6 bases, and 9 bases lay outside the gene matches. CDR1 and CDR2 from the germline V gene are SNHLY and FYNNEI. CDR3 DNA sequence: TGTGCCAGCAGAGCACAGGGGGCGCAGGGTCAGCCCCAGCATTTT. It codes for CASRAQGAQGQPQHF.

V is TRBV27 and J is TRBJ2-1; TRBD1 aligns across 7 bases. Germline-derived CDR1 and CDR2 are MNHEY and SMNVEV (reference sequence). The CDR3 extends over 16 amino acids. V was clipped by 8 bases and J by 1 base; unmatched bases: 11. The CDR3 sequence is CASHIYRQGSYNEQFF. The CDR3 nucleotides read TGTGCCAGCCACATCTATCGACAGGGATCCTACAATGAGCAGTTCTTC.

The rearrangement joins TRBV5-5 to TRBJ1-5; no reliable D call. In germline, CDR1 is SGHKS, CDR2 YYEKEE (reference sequence). The CDR3 contains 15 residues. Trimming left V 4 bases short and J 0 bases short, with 11 bases between. The CDR3 nucleotides are TGTGCCAGCAGCCTAGGCGAAAATAGCAATCAGCCCCAGCATTTT. Protein product: CASSLGENSNQPQHF.

The chain has TRBV5-1 and TRBJ2-5; D is unclear. Germline CDR1 and CDR2: SGHRS and YFSETQ. V was clipped by 2 bases and J by 7 bases, with 9 bases between them. The CDR3 is 12 amino acids. The CDR3 region has the DNA TGCGCCAGCAGCTTCGATCAGGCGACCCAGTACTTC. Its protein product is CASSFDQATQYF.

The chain joins TRBV5-4 to TRBJ2-1; tentatively, D is TRBD1 (6 bases). Germline V lookup: CDR1 SGHNT, CDR2 YYREEE (reference sequence). The CDR3 loop spans 15 amino acids. Trimming left V 6 bases short and J 5 bases short, with 18 bases between. The CDR3 reads CASTLTGTPNNEQFF. The CDR3 bases are TGTGCCAGCACCCTTACCGGGACACCAAACAATGAGCAGTTCTTC. Using reference TRBV5-4 and TRBJ2-1 for the parts outside the CDR3, the full variable domain is ETGVTQSPTHLIKTRGQQVTLRCSSQSGHNTVSWYQQALGQGPQFIFQYYREEENGRGNFPPRFSGLQFPNYSSELNVNALELDDSALYLCASTLTGTPNNEQFFGPGTRLTVL.

The gene calls are TRBV20-1 and TRBJ1-4; D may be TRBD1 (5 bases). Germline CDR1 reads DFQATT; CDR2 reads SNEGSKA (reference sequence). The V end was cut by 6 bases, the J end by 8 bases, with 7 bases between. This CDR3 spans 10 amino acids. In nucleotides, the CDR3 is TGCAGTGCCCGACAGGAAAAACTGTTTTTT. It yields the protein CSARQEKLFF.